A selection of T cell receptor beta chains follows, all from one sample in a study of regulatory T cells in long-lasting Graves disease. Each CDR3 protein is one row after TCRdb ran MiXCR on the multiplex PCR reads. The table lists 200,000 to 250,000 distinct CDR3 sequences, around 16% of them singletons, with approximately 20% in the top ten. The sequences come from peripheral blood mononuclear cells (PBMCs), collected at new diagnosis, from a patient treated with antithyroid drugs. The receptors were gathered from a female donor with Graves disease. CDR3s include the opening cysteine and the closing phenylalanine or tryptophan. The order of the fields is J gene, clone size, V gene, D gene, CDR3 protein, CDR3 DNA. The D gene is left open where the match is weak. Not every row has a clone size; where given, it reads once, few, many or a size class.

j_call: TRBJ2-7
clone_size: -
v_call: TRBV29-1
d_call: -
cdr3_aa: CSVEGYGTGPYEQYF
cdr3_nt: TGCAGCGTTGAAGGATATGGGACCGGGCCCTACGAGCAGTACTTC

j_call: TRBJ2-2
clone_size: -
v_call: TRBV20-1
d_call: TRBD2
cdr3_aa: CSAIAGGGTGELFF
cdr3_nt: TGCAGTGCTATAGCGGGAGGAGGGACCGGGGAGCTGTTTTTT

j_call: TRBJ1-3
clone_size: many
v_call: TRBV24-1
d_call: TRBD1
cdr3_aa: CATSDRPGQGAGNTIYF
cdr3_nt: TGTGCCACCAGTGATCGACCGGGACAGGGGGCAGGAAACACCATATATTTT

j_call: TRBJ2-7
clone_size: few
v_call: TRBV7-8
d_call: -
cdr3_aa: CASSRVDEQYF
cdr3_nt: TGTGCCAGCAGTAGGGTTGACGAGCAGTACTTC

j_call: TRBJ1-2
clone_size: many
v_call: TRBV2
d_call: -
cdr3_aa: CASSATVHGYTF
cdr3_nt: TGTGCCAGCAGTGCGACAGTGCATGGCTACACCTTC

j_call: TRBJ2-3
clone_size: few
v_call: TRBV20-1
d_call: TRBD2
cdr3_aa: CSARGSGRSGDTQYF
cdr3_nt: TGCAGTGCTAGAGGTAGCGGGAGGTCGGGAGATACGCAGTATTTT

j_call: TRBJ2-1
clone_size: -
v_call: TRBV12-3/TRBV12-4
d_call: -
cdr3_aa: CASSRPPGGIPNEQFF
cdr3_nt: TGTGCCAGCAGCCGTCCCCCCGGGGGAATTCCCAATGAGCAGTTCTTC

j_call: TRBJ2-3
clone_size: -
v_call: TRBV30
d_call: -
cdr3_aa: CAWKESGEIDTQYF
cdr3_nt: TGTGCCTGGAAGGAATCGGGCGAAATAGATACGCAGTATTTT

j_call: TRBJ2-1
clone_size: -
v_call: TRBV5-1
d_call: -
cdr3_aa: CASSAQGYSYNEQFF
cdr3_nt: TGTGCCAGCAGCGCCCAGGGATACTCCTACAATGAGCAGTTCTTC

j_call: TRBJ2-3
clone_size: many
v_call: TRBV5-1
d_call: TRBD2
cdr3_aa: CASELLAGAGDTQYF
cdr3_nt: TGCGCCAGCGAACTACTAGCGGGAGCGGGAGATACGCAGTATTTT

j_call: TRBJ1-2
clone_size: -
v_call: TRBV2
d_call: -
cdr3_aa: CASSRGGGTDGYTF
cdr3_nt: TGTGCCAGCAGTCGGGGGGGGGGGACTGATGGCTACACCTTC

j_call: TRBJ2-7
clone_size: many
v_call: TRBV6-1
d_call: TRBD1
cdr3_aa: CASHDRAAYEQYF
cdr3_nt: TGTGCCAGCCACGACAGGGCGGCCTACGAGCAGTACTTC

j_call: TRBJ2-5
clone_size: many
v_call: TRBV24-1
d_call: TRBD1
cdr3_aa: CATSDTASGTGLETQYF
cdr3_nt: TGTGCCACCAGTGATACCGCCTCCGGGACAGGACTTGAGACCCAGTACTTC

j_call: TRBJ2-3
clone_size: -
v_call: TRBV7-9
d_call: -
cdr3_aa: CASSLSATRYPDTQYF
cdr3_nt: TGTGCCAGCAGCTTGAGTGCGACTAGGTACCCAGATACGCAGTATTTT

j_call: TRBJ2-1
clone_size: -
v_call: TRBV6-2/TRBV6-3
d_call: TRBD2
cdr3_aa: CASSYSSGLAGYNEQFF
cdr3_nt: TGTGCCAGCAGTTACTCGTCAGGACTAGCGGGGTACAATGAGCAGTTCTTC

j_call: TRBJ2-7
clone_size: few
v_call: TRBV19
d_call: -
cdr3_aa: CASSAGTIYEQYF
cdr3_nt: TGTGCCAGTAGTGCCGGGACAATCTACGAGCAGTACTTC

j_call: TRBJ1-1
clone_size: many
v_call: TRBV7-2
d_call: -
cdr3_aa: CASSLIINTEAFF
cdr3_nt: TGTGCCAGCAGCTTAATCATAAACACTGAAGCTTTCTTT

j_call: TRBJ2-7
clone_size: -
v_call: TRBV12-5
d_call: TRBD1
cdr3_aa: CASGLALITGGIPYEQYF
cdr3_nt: TGTGCTAGTGGTTTAGCGCTCATCACAGGGGGCATCCCCTACGAGCAGTACTTC

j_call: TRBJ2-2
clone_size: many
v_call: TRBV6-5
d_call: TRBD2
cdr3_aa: CASSYLAGDNTGELFF
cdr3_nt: TGTGCCAGCAGTTACCTGGCGGGAGACAACACCGGGGAGCTGTTTTTT

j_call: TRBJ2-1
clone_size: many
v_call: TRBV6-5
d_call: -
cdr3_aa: CASSYSSPGYRQFF
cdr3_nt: TGTGCCAGCAGTTACTCGAGTCCTGGCTACAGGCAGTTCTTC

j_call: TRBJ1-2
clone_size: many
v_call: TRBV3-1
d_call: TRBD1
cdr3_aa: CASRPPGQGFYGYTF
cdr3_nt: TGTGCCAGCAGGCCACCGGGACAGGGTTTCTATGGCTACACCTTC

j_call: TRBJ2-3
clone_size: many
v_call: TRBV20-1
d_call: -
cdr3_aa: CSARDPRGARIDTQYF
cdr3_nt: TGCAGTGCTAGAGATCCGAGGGGGGCTAGAATTGATACGCAGTATTTT

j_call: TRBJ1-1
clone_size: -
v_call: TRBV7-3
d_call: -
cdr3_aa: CASSLTSVGTEAFF
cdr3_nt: TGTGCCAGCAGCTTAACGTCCGTAGGCACTGAAGCTTTCTTT

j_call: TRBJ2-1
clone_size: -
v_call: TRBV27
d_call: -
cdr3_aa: CASANYNEQFF
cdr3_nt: TGTGCCAGCGCTAATTACAATGAGCAGTTCTTC

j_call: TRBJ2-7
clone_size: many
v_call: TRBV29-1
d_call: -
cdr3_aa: CSVEQTTGGEQYF
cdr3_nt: TGCAGCGTTGAGCAGACTACCGGAGGGGAGCAGTACTTC

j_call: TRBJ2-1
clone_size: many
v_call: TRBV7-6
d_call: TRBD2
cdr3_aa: CASSLVGISGRNEQFF
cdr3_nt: TGTGCCAGCAGCTTAGTTGGTATCAGCGGGAGGAATGAGCAGTTCTTC

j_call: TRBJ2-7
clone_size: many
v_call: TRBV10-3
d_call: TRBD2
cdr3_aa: CATRLAGREGYEQYF
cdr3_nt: TGTGCCACCCGACTAGCGGGGAGGGAGGGCTACGAGCAGTACTTC

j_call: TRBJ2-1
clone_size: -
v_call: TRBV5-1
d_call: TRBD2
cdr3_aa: CASSLSSGSVEQFF
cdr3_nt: TGCGCCAGCAGCTTGTCTAGCGGGAGTGTTGAGCAGTTCTTC

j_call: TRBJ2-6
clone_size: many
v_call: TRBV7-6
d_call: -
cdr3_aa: CASSLLGATVSGANVLTF
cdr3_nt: TGTGCCAGCAGCCTCCTGGGTGCTACTGTCTCTGGGGCCAACGTCCTGACTTTC

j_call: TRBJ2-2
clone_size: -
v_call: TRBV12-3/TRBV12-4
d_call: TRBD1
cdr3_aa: CALNGTGNTGELFF
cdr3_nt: TGTGCCCTAAACGGGACAGGGAACACCGGGGAGCTGTTTTTT

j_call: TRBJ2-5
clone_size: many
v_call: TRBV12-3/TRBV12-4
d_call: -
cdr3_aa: CASRNPRVETQYF
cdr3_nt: TGTGCCAGCAGAAACCCCAGGGTGGAGACCCAGTACTTC

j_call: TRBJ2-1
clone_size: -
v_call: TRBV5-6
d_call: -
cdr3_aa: CASSLVRGEQFF
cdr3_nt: TGTGCCAGCAGCTTGGTGAGAGGTGAGCAGTTCTTC

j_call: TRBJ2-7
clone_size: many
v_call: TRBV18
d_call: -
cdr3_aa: CASSPSESYEQYF
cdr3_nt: TGTGCCAGCTCACCTAGCGAATCCTACGAGCAGTACTTC

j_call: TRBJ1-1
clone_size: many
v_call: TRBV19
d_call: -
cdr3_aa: CASSIQGNTEAFF
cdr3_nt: TGTGCCAGTAGTATCCAGGGGAACACTGAAGCTTTCTTT

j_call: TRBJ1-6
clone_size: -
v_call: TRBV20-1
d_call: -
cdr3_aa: CGARTGESPLHF
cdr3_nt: TGCGGTGCCCGGACGGGGGAATCACCCCTCCACTTT

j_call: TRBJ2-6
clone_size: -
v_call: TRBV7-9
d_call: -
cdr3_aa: CASSLLGGGAGANVLTF
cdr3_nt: TGTGCCAGCAGCTTATTAGGAGGGGGCGCCGGGGCCAACGTCCTGACTTTC

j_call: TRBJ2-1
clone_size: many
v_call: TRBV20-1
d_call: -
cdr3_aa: CSARVATSYNERFF
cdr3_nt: TGCAGTGCTAGAGTCGCGACTTCCTACAATGAGCGGTTCTTC

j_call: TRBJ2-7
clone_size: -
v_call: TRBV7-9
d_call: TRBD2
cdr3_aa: CASSSPRDSGSTSYEQYF
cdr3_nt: TGTGCCAGCAGCTCCCCCCGGGATAGCGGGAGTACTTCCTACGAGCAGTACTTC

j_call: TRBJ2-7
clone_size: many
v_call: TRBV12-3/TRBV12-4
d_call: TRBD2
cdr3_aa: CASRGTSGKNYEQYF
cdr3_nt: TGTGCCAGCAGGGGGACTAGCGGGAAAAACTACGAGCAGTACTTC

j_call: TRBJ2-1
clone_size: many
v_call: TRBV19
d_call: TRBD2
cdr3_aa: CASSPGTSGIDEQFF
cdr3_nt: TGTGCCAGTAGCCCCGGGACTAGCGGGATCGATGAGCAGTTCTTC

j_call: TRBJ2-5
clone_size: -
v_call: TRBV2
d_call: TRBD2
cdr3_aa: CASRGRGGVRQETQYF
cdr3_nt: TGTGCCAGCAGGGGGAGGGGAGGGGTCCGCCAAGAGACCCAGTACTTC

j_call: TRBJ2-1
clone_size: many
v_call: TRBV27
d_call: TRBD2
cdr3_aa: CASRPMGGSSYNEQFF
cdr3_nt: TGTGCCAGCAGGCCAATGGGGGGGAGCTCCTACAATGAGCAGTTCTTC

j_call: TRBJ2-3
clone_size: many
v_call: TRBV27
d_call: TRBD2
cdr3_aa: CASSVQTSIDTQYF
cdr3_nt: TGTGCCAGCAGCGTACAGACTAGCATTGATACGCAGTATTTT

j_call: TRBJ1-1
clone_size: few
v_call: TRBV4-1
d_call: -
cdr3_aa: CASSQTRDTEAFF
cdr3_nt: TGCGCCAGCAGCCAAACCAGGGACACTGAAGCTTTCTTT

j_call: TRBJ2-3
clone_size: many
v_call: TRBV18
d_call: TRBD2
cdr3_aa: CASSPPLAGKDTQYF
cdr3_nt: TGTGCCAGCTCACCACCTCTAGCGGGAAAGGATACGCAGTATTTT

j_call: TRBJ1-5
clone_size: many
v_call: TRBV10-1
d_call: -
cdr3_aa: CASSEKVYWAPQHF
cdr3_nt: TGCGCCAGCAGTGAGAAGGTTTACTGGGCGCCCCAGCATTTT

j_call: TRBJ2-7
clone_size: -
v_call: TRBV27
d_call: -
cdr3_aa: CASSGAGFSYEQYF
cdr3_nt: TGTGCCAGCAGTGGGGCGGGGTTCTCCTACGAGCAGTACTTC

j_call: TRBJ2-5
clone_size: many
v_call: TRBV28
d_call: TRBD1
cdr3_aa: CASSWLQGAWETQYF
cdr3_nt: TGTGCCAGCAGTTGGCTCCAGGGGGCTTGGGAGACCCAGTACTTC

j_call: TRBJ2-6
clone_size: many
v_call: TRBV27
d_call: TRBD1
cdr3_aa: CASSSRRTGGLSGANVLTF
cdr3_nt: TGTGCCAGCAGTTCCCGCCGGACAGGGGGTTTATCTGGGGCCAACGTCCTGACTTTC

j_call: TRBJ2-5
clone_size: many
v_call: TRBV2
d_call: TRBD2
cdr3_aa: CASSKNSGQIRETQYF
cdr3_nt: TGTGCCAGCAGTAAAAATAGCGGGCAGATCAGAGAGACCCAGTACTTC

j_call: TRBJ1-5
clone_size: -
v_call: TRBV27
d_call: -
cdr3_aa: CASSSTQGYQPQHF
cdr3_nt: TGTGCCAGCAGTTCTACCCAAGGATATCAGCCCCAGCATTTT

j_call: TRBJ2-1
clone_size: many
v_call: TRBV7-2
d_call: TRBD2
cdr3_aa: CASSLGVTSALSPFF
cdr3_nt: TGTGCCAGCAGCTTAGGGGTGACTAGCGCCCTGAGTCCGTTCTTC